The T cell receptor beta chain under discussion was sequenced for a study of shared clonotypes between healthy human individuals. CD8 cells regarded as naive lacked CD45RO, were positively chosen for CCR7, and omitted terminally differentiated effector memory CD45RA+ cells. Each cell subset's genomic DNA was divided evenly among several immunoSEQ plates. Method: immunoSEQ multiplex PCR; TCRdb's copy keeps in-frame clones and lacks some. The data show hundreds of thousands of clones, with around 96% seen just once and about 0.25% held by the top ten. Study findings and constraints: The study found about 5% of naive CD4 clonotypes shared across a handful of donors. A small donor pool kept down the genetic and exposure-history diversity that was represented.

Trimming cost V 2 bases and J 0 bases; bases outside gene matches: 3. This CDR3 contains 15 residues. CDR1 and CDR2 from the germline V gene are MGHRA and YSYEKL. A single count supports this clone. What it binds is not known. Sequencing used naive CD8+ T cells sorted from blood. The sequence was obtained from a man aged 30-40 years in good health. The chain recombines TRBV4-1 with TRBJ2-7, with 8 bases fitting TRBD2. The CDR3 DNA is TGCGCCAGCAGCCAACGGGCGGGAGGCTCCTACGAGCAGTACTTC. It translates to CASSQRAGGSYEQYF.